The T cell receptor (beta chain) described here comes from a study of OX40 agonist ivuxolimab in advanced cancers. Study findings and constraints: Expanded clones were, on average, more numerous in CD8+ T cells than in CD4+.

The germline CDR1 and CDR2 sequences are MNHEY and SMNVEV (reference sequence). This CDR3 has 15 residues. J lost 6 bases, V lost 4 bases, and 5 bases had no gene match. On this clone itself: Its antigen remains unidentified. Other DNA sequences from this sample encode an identical CDR3 as well.

TCRdb's copy holds only in-frame clones and misses some; the assay was immunoSEQ multiplex PCR. Found here are under 65,000 clones, approximately 91% of them singletons; the top ten hold under 0.8%. The clonotype originates from an adult with an advanced solid tumor such as melanoma, head and neck, liver or kidney cancer. The material was CD4+ or CD8+ T cells sorted from blood, obtained in a trial of the OX40 agonist ivuxolimab. The chain recombines TRBV27 with TRBJ1-6; 8 bases map to TRBD1. CDR3 nucleotides: TGTGCCAGCAGTTCGCGGACAGGGTCTAATTCACCCCTCCACTTT. Residues: CASSSRTGSNSPLHF.